Shown below are 26 T cell receptor beta chains from a single sample sequenced in a study of T cells in Graves' hyperthyroidism and ophthalmopathy. The TCR beta CDR3 regions underwent amplification using RNA transcripts as the source. With the HTBI primer set, the TCR CDR3 went through a first round of RT-PCR. MiXCR was run by TCRdb on the multiplex PCR reads, yielding one entry per CDR3 protein. The sample consists of some 650,000 distinct CDR3 sequences, about a sixth of them appearing once. The sequencing input was blood. The receptors here all came from a woman between 35 and 50 years old with Graves' ophthalmopathy.

In this sample, this clonotype turned up many times. The chain couples TRBV4-1 to TRBJ1-2; possibly TRBD1 for D (5 bases). The V gene lost 1 base and the J gene lost 7 bases, with 19 bases spanning the gap. The germline V gene encodes CDR1 MGHRA and CDR2 YSYEKL. The CDR3 contains 16 residues. DNA for the CDR3: TGCGCCAGCAGCCAAGCGGCATCAGGGTGGATCGGTGGCTACACCTTC. Its translation is CASSQAASGWIGGYTF.

The V gene is TRBV2, the J gene TRBJ2-1; TRBD1 matches 8 bases. J gave up 4 bases and V 6 bases, and 8 bases lay outside the gene matches. This CDR3 has 15 amino acids. CDR1 and CDR2 (germline): SNHLY, FYNNEI. This CDR3 is CASSKQGAGYNEQFF. CDR3 in DNA: TGTGCCAGCAGCAAGCAGGGGGCGGGTTACAATGAGCAGTTCTTC.

The chain joins TRBV15 to TRBJ2-2, with a weak D call TRBD2 (6 bases). The germline CDR1 and CDR2 sequences are LNHNV and YYDKDF (reference sequence). This CDR3 comprises 17 residues. V lost 0 bases to trimming and J lost 0 bases, with 11 bases between them. CDR3 residues: CATSRDLGGANTGELFF. Here the CDR3 DNA reads TGTGCCACCAGCAGAGATTTGGGCGGGGCGAACACCGGGGAGCTGTTTTTT.

This clonotype was detected only a few times. CDR3: CASSLHSADETQYF. Written as DNA, the CDR3 is TGTGCCAGTAGTTTACATTCAGCTGACGAGACCCAGTACTTC. The chain uses TRBV19 and TRBJ2-5, with unresolved D. Germline CDR1 reads LNHDA; CDR2 reads SQIVND (reference sequence). V lost 5 bases and J 5 bases, leaving 15 bases between the germline ends. This CDR3 has 14 amino acids.

This clonotype was detected ten times or more. V gene TRBV6-1 combines with J gene TRBJ2-1; D uncertain. The germline gives CDR1 MNHNS, CDR2 SASEGT. CDR3 length equals 13 residues. V was clipped by 6 bases and J by 8 bases, with 14 bases between them. The CDR3: CASRLVMLDEQFF. As DNA, the CDR3 is TGTGCCAGCAGGCTAGTTATGCTCGATGAGCAGTTCTTC.

This clonotype was found many times. The chain recombines TRBV30 with TRBJ2-1; the D gene is possibly TRBD1 (5 bases). Trimming removed 0 bases at V and 8 bases at J, with 14 bases between. Looked up from germline, CDR1 is GTSNPN and CDR2 is SVGIG (reference sequence). The CDR3 loop spans 14 amino acids. CDR3 in amino acids: CAWSVLSIGDEQFF. As DNA, the CDR3 is TGTGCCTGGAGTGTACTTAGTATAGGGGATGAGCAGTTCTTC. Full variable domain (missing parts from reference TRBV30 and TRBJ2-1): SQTIHQWPATLVQPVGSPLSLECTVEGTSNPNLYWYRQAAGRGLQLLFYSVGIGQISSEVPQNLSASRPQDRQFILSSKKLLLSDSGFYLCAWSVLSIGDEQFFGPGTRLTVL.

This clonotype was seen many times. The chain employs TRBV2 and TRBJ2-3, with 11 bases that match TRBD1. The CDR3 extends over 15 amino acids. Germline V gene data show CDR1 as SNHLY and CDR2 as FYNNEI. The ends lost 5 bases at V and 3 bases at J; junction bases unmatched: 4. Here the CDR3 reads CASSSDRGQTDTQYF. CDR3 sequence (DNA): TGTGCCAGCAGTTCGGACAGGGGGCAGACAGATACGCAGTATTTT.

This clonotype came up once. The V and J genes are TRBV2 and TRBJ2-3, with D tentatively TRBD1 (6 bases). The CDR3 covers 14 residues. V lost 4 bases and J lost 2, with 10 bases in between. Germline-derived CDR1 and CDR2 are SNHLY and FYNNEI. The CDR3: CASSGGDNTDTQYF. In DNA form, the CDR3 reads TGTGCCAGCAGTGGAGGGGACAACACAGATACGCAGTATTTT.

This clonotype was seen many times. The chain combines TRBV2 with TRBJ2-5; no reliable D call. The CDR3 has 15 residues. Germline V gene data show CDR1 as SNHLY and CDR2 as FYNNEI. V lost 3 bases and J lost 1, with 12 bases in between. The CDR3 DNA follows: TGTGCCAGCAGTGAGTCTGCGAGACCCCAAGAGACCCAGTACTTC. This gives the protein CASSESARPQETQYF.

CDR3 in DNA: TGTGCCAGCTCACCACCGGGGTTGTACACTGGAAACACCATATATTTT. Residues: CASSPPGLYTGNTIYF. The genes are TRBV18 and TRBJ1-3; no firm D call. Germline values: CDR1 KGHSH, CDR2 LQKENI. Trimming left V 0 bases short and J 2 bases short, with 11 bases between. The CDR3 spans 16 residues.

This clonotype was seen ten or more times. This sequence joins TRBV18 and TRBJ1-5; D is perhaps TRBD1 (6 bases). Germline assignment: CDR1 KGHSH and CDR2 LQKENI. This CDR3 region has 12 residues. V gave up 5 bases and J gave up 4 bases, with 6 bases separating them. CDR3 in amino acids: CASSDRNQPQHF. CDR3 sequence (DNA): TGTGCCAGCTCAGACAGGAATCAGCCCCAGCATTTT.

The rearrangement links TRBV2 to TRBJ1-2; maybe TRBD1 (6 bases). This CDR3 region has 12 residues. Trimming left V 4 bases short and J 6 bases short, with 9 bases between. CDR1 and CDR2 (germline): SNHLY, FYNNEI. This CDR3 is CASSVQGNGYTF. CDR3 bases: TGTGCCAGCAGTGTTCAGGGGAATGGCTACACCTTC.

This clonotype came up many times. V gene TRBV7-9 combines with J gene TRBJ2-1; 8 bases agree with TRBD2. The CDR3 length is 15 residues. Germline-derived CDR1 and CDR2 are SEHNR and FQNEAQ (reference sequence). J lost 7 bases, V lost 1 base, and 6 bases had no gene match. In nucleotides, the CDR3 is TGTGCCAGCAGCTTAGGTCGCGGGAGGTTTAATGAGCAGTTCTTC. Translation gives CASSLGRGRFNEQFF.

This clonotype was detected ten times or more. The chain employs TRBV20-1 and TRBJ2-5, with 12 positions matching TRBD2. This CDR3 has 15 residues. Germline V gives CDR1 DFQATT, CDR2 SNEGSKA (reference sequence). The CDR3 region has the DNA TGCAGCTTCACTCCTAGCGGGGGGGCGGTTGGGACCCAGTACTTC. Protein sequence: CSFTPSGGAVGTQYF.

This clonotype was picked up many times. The chain has TRBV30 and TRBJ1-1; unclear D gene. This CDR3 region has 15 residues. Deletions cut 0 bases from V and 1 base from J, with 12 bases between. Germline loops: CDR1 GTSNPN, CDR2 SVGIG (reference sequence). The CDR3 protein is CAWSVLFEKNTEAFF. The CDR3 DNA sequence: TGTGCCTGGAGTGTATTGTTTGAGAAGAACACTGAAGCTTTCTTT.

On this clonotype itself: This may come from a read error, since a much larger clone is one base off. The chain has TRBV3-1 and TRBJ2-1; the D gene could be TRBD1 or TRBD2 (5 bases each). The tail of the sequence fits TRBJ2-7 better, so the J call may be wrong. Germline lookup yields CDR1 LGHDT and CDR2 YNNKEL (reference sequence). This CDR3 has 15 residues. CDR3 nucleotides: TGTGCCAGCAGCCAAGGGGACGCCCCCTACAATGAGCAGTACTTC. It yields the protein CASSQGDAPYNEQYF.

This chain uses TRBV19 with TRBJ1-5, with unresolved D. The V end lost 3 bases, the J end lost 9 bases, and 15 bases lay between the germline ends. Germline values: CDR1 LNHDA, CDR2 SQIVND (reference sequence). The CDR3 spans 14 residues. The CDR3 DNA follows: TGTGCCAGTAGTATCCTAGGACCTATTGTGCCCCAGCATTTT. Translated, it gives CASSILGPIVPQHF.

This clonotype came up many times. The CDR3 nucleotides are TGTGCCAGCAGCTTAGGGACTCTGTCGGAGACCCAGTACTTC. Its translation is CASSLGTLSETQYF. The chain joins TRBV11-1 to TRBJ2-5, with D tentatively TRBD2 (5 bases). Trimming removed 1 base from V and 5 bases from J, with 11 bases in between. Germline CDR1 is SGHAT and CDR2 is FQDESV (reference sequence). The CDR3 is 14 residues long.

This clonotype was counted a few times. The chain links TRBV6-5 to TRBJ2-7; D may be TRBD2 (5 bases). The CDR3 spans 13 residues. The ends were cut back, 4 bases at V and 3 bases at J, with 10 bases in the middle. Germline CDR1 is MNHEY and CDR2 is SVGAGI. CDR3 nucleotide sequence: TGTGCCAGCAGTTTCCGCGAGGGCTACGAGCAGTACTTC. Protein: CASSFREGYEQYF.

This clonotype showed up many times. The CDR3 bases are TGTGCCAGCAGTTTAGGTCGAAAGGACGAGCAGTACTTC. Amino acids: CASSLGRKDEQYF. V usage is TRBV12-3 or TRBV12-4 and J usage is TRBJ2-7; no firm D call. The CDR3 loop spans 13 amino acids. Deletions cut 1 base from V and 5 bases from J, with 9 bases between.

The table lists this clonotype with a few counts. The V and J genes are TRBV9 and TRBJ2-1, with 7 bases fitting TRBD1. V gave up 3 bases and J gave up 4 bases; unmatched junction bases: 7. Germline CDR1 SGDLS, CDR2 YYNGEE. CDR3 length equals 15 residues. The DNA for the CDR3 is TGTGCCAGCAGCGAAACCGGGACAGATTACAATGAGCAGTTCTTC. Protein: CASSETGTDYNEQFF. Variable domain in full (rest from reference TRBV9 and TRBJ2-1): DSGVTQTPKHLITATGQRVTLRCSPRSGDLSVYWYQQSLDQGLQFLIQYYNGEERAKGNILERFSAQQFPDLHSELNLSSLELGDSALYFCASSETGTDYNEQFFGPGTRLTVL.

The chain uses TRBV13 and TRBJ1-6; 8 nucleotides agree with TRBD1. Trimming at V came to 5 bases and at J to 7 bases, leaving 10 bases not matched to a gene. Germline CDR1 reads PRHDT; CDR2 reads FYEKMQ (reference sequence). The CDR3 loop spans 16 amino acids. The CDR3 nucleotides read TGTGCCAGCAGCCAGCGGGCACAGGGGGAAAATTCACCCCTCCACTTT. It specifies CASSQRAQGENSPLHF.

This clonotype was picked up a small number of times. The rearrangement links TRBV20-1 to TRBJ2-7; 13 nucleotides line up with TRBD2. The germline V gene encodes CDR1 DFQATT and CDR2 SNEGSKA (reference sequence). This CDR3 is built from 15 residues. The V segment lost 6 bases and the J segment 6 bases; nucleotides outside the gene matches: 11. CDR3 loop: CSAPSLAGGGLEQYF. CDR3 coding DNA: TGCAGTGCGCCCTCACTAGCGGGAGGGGGGCTCGAGCAGTACTTC.

This clonotype was picked up many times. The CDR3 DNA sequence: TGTGCCAGCAGTCTAAGTAGGGTGCTAGACACTGAAGCTTTCTTT. Encoded protein: CASSLSRVLDTEAFF. The V call is TRBV12-3 or TRBV12-4, the J call TRBJ1-1, with D unclear. Trimming took off 5 bases at V and 3 bases at J, with 16 bases between the two ends. This CDR3 contains 15 residues.

This clonotype was observed a few times. V usage is TRBV29-1 and J usage is TRBJ1-4; D unresolved. Germline assignment: CDR1 SQVTM and CDR2 ANQGSEA. This CDR3 has 15 amino acids. Trimming stripped 5 bases from V and 0 bases from J, with 13 bases between. The chain's CDR3 is CSVWGVGATNEKLFF. DNA of the CDR3: TGCAGCGTTTGGGGTGTGGGAGCAACTAATGAAAAACTGTTTTTT. The full variable domain, completed using reference TRBV29-1 and TRBJ1-4, is SAVISQKPSRDICQRGTSLTIQCQVDSQVTMMFWYRQQPGQSLTLIATANQGSEATYESGFVIDKFPISRPNLTFSTLTVSNMSPEDSSIYLCSVWGVGATNEKLFFGSGTQLSVL.

This clonotype has only a few counts. V is TRBV11-2 and J is TRBJ1-4; 8 nucleotides align to TRBD1. CDR1 SGHAT and CDR2 FQNNGV come from the germline V gene. V was pared by 5 bases and J by 5 bases, with 16 bases of the junction left unmatched. This CDR3 contains 18 residues. The CDR3 spells CASSLPTGAAFGNEKLFF. In DNA, the CDR3 is TGTGCCAGCAGCCTCCCGACAGGGGCGGCTTTTGGGAATGAAAAACTGTTTTTT. The full variable domain, in which reference TRBV11-2 and TRBJ1-4 provide the parts outside the CDR3, is EAGVAQSPRYKIIEKRQSVAFWCNPISGHATLYWYQQILGQGPKLLIQFQNNGVVDDSQLPKDRFSAERLKGVDSTLKIQPAKLEDSAVYLCASSLPTGAAFGNEKLFFGSGTQLSVL.